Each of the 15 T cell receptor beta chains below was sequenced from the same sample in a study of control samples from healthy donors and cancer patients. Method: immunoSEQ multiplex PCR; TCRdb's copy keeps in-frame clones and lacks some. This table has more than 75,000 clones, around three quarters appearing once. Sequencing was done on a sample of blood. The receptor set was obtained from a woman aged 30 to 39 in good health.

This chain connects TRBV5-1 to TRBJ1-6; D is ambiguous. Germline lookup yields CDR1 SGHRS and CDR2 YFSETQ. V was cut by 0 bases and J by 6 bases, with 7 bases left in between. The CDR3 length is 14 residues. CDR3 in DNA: TGCGCCAGCAGCTTGGAAAACAGTAATTCACCCCTCCACTTT. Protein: CASSLENSNSPLHF.

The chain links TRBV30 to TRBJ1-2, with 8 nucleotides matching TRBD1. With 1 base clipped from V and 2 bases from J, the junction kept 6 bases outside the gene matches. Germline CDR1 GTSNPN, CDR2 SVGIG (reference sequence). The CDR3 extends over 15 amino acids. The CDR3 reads CAWSAGDRGNYGYTF. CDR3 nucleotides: TGTGCCTGGAGTGCTGGTGACAGGGGCAACTATGGCTACACCTTC.

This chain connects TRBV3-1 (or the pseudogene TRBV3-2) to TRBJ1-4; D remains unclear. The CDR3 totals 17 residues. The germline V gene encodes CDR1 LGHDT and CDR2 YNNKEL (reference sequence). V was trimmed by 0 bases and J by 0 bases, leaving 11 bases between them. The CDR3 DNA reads TGTGCCAGCAGCCAAGAGTCCCCCAGCGCAACTAATGAAAAACTGTTTTTT. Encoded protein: CASSQESPSATNEKLFF.

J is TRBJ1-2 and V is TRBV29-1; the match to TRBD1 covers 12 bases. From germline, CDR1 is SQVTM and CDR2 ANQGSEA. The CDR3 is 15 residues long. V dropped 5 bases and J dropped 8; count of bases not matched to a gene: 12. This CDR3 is CSVLGGQGAIYGYTF. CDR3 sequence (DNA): TGCAGCGTTTTAGGGGGACAGGGGGCCATTTACGGCTACACCTTC.

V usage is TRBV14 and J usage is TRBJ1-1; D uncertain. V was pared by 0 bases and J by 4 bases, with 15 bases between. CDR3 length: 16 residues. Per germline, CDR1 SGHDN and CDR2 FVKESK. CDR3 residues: CASSQDWGWLGTEAFF. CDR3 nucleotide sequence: TGTGCCAGCAGCCAAGATTGGGGATGGTTGGGCACTGAAGCTTTCTTT.

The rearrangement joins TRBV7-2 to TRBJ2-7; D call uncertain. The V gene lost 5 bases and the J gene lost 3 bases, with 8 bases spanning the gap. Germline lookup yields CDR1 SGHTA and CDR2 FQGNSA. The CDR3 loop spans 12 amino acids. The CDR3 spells CASSPDGYEQYF. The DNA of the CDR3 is TGTGCCAGCAGCCCGGACGGCTACGAGCAGTACTTC.

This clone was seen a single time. CDR3: CASSHRGETQYF. CDR3 DNA sequence: TGTGCCAGCAGCCACCGTGGGGAGACCCAGTACTTC. The chain has TRBV3-1 (or the pseudogene TRBV3-2) and TRBJ2-5; no reliable D call. Germline CDR1 and CDR2: LGHDT and YNNKEL (reference sequence). V lost 3 bases and J lost 5, with 7 bases in between. There are 12 residues in the CDR3.

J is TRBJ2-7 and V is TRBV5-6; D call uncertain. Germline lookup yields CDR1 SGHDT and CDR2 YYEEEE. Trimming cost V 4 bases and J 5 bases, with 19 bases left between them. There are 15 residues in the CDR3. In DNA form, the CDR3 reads TGTGCCAGCAGCCAACCGGGCCCTGGAGTGAACGAGCAGTACTTC. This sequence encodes CASSQPGPGVNEQYF.

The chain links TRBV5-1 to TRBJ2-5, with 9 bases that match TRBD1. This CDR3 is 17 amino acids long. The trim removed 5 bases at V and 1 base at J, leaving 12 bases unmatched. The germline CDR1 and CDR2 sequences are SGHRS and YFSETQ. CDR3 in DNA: TGCGCCAGCAGAGAACGTTTCGGGACAGGGACCCAAGAGACCCAGTACTTC. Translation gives CASRERFGTGTQETQYF. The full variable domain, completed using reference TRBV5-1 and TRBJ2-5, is KAGVTQTPRYLIKTRGQQVTLSCSPISGHRSVSWYQQTPGQGLQFLFEYFSETQRNKGNFPGRFSGRQFSNSRSEMNVSTLELGDSALYLCASRERFGTGTQETQYFGPGTRLLVL.

The CDR3 DNA follows: TGCAGCGTTGTTGGAGACCCCCATAGCACAGATACGCAGTATTTT. Residues: CSVVGDPHSTDTQYF. The chain recombines TRBV29-1 with TRBJ2-3, with D hard to call. CDR1 and CDR2 from the germline V gene are SQVTM and ANQGSEA. This CDR3 region has 15 residues. V was clipped by 4 bases and J by 0 bases, with 14 bases between them.

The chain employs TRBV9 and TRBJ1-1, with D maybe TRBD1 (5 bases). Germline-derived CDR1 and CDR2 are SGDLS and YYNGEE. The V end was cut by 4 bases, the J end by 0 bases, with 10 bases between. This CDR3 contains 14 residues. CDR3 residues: CASSPRVVNTEAFF. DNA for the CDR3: TGTGCCAGCAGCCCCAGGGTAGTGAACACTGAAGCTTTCTTT.

The DNA for the CDR3 is TGTGCCAGCAGCAGGACTAGCGGGGGGCTCAATGAGCAGTTCTTC. As protein: CASSRTSGGLNEQFF. The rearrangement joins TRBV11-3 to TRBJ2-1; 14 nucleotides align to TRBD2. The V and J ends lost 5 bases and 6 bases, in that order; junction bases with no gene match: 3. CDR3 size: 15 residues. The germline V gene has CDR1 SGHNT and CDR2 YENEEA. Full variable domain (outside the CDR3, taken from reference TRBV11-3 and TRBJ2-1): EAGVVQSPRYKIIEKKQPVAFWCNPISGHNTLYWYLQNLGQGPELLIRYENEEAVDDSQLPKDRFSAERLKGVDSTLKIQPAELGDSAVYLCASSRTSGGLNEQFFGPGTRLTVL.

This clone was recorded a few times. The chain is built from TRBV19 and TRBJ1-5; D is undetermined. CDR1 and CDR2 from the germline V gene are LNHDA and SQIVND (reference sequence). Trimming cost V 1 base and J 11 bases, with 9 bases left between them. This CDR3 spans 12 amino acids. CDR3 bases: TGTGCCAGTAGTATAGCGGGGAAAGCCCAGCATTTT. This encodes CASSIAGKAQHF.

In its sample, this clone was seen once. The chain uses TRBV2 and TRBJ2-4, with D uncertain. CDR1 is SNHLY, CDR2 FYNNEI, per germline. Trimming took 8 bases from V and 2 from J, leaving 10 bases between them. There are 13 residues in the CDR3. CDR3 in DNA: TGTGCCAGCCTTGGACCGACCAAAAACATTCAGTACTTC. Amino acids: CASLGPTKNIQYF.

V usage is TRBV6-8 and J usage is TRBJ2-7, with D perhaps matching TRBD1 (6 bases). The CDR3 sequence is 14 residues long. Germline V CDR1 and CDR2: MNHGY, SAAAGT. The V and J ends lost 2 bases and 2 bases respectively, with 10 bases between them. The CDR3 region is CASSYTGKPYEQYF. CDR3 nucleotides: TGTGCCAGCAGTTACACAGGGAAGCCCTACGAGCAGTACTTC.